The clone carrying this TCR beta chain appeared a few times. TCRdb reprocessed the RT-PCR reads via MiXCR and lists one record per CDR3 protein. Seen here are more than 400,000 distinct CDR3 sequences, about 10% observed once, and the top ten hold around 12%. With 0 bases clipped from V and 2 bases from J, the junction kept 3 bases outside the gene matches. This CDR3 contains 15 residues. The germline CDR1 and CDR2 sequences are LNHNV and YYDKDF (reference sequence). This sample is drawn from a study of response to subunit inactivated influenza vaccine. The material was PBMCs from blood, obtained about 6 weeks after vaccination. This TCR was sampled from a man in his fifties or sixties who received an inactivated influenza vaccine. The chain joins TRBV15 to TRBJ2-7; TRBD2 aligns across 8 bases. CDR3: CATSRDVAGPYEQYF. CDR3 in DNA: TGTGCCACCAGCAGAGATGTAGCGGGACCCTACGAGCAGTACTTC.